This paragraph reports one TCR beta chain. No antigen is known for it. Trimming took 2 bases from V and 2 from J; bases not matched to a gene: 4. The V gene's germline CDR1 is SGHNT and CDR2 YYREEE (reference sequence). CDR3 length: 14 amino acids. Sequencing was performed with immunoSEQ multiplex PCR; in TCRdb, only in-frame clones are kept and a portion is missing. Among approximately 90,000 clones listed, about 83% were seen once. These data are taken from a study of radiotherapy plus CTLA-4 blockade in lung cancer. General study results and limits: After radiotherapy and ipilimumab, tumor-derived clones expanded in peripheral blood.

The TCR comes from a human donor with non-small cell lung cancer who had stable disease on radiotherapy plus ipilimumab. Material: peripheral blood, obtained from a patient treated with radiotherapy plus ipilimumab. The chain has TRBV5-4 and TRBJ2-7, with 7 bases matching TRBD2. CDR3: CASSFAGVTYEQYF. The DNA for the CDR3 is TGTGCCAGCAGCTTCGCGGGAGTGACCTACGAGCAGTACTTC.